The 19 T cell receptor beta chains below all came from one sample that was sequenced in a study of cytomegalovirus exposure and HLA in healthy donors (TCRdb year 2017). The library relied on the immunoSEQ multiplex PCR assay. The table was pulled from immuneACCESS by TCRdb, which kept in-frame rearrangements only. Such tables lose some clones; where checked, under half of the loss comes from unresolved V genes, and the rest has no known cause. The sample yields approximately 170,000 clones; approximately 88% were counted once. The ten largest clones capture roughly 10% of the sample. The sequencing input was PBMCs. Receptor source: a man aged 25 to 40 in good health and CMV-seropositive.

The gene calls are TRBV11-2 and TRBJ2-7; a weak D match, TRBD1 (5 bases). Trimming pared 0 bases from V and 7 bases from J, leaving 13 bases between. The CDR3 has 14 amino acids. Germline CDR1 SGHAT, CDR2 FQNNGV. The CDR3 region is CASSLDRVPPEQYF. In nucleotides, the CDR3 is TGTGCCAGCAGCTTAGACAGGGTTCCACCTGAGCAGTACTTC.

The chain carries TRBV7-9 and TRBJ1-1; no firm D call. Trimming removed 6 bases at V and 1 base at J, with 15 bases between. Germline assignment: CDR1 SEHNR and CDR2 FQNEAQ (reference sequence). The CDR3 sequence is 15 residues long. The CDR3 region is CASRPNQRGNTEAFF. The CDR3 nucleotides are TGTGCCAGCAGGCCGAATCAACGGGGGAACACTGAAGCTTTCTTT.

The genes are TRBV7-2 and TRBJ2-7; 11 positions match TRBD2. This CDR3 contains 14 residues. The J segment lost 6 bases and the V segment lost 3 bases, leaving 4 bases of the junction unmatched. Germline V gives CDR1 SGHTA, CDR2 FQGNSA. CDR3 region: CASSFNGLAGEQYF. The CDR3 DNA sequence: TGTGCCAGCAGCTTCAACGGACTAGCGGGCGAGCAGTACTTC.

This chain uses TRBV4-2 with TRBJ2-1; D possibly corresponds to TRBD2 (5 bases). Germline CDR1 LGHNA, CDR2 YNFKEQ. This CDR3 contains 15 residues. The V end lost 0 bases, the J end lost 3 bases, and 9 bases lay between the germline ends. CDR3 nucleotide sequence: TGTGCCAGCAGCCAAGACACGGGATTCTACAATGAGCAGTTCTTC. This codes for CASSQDTGFYNEQFF.

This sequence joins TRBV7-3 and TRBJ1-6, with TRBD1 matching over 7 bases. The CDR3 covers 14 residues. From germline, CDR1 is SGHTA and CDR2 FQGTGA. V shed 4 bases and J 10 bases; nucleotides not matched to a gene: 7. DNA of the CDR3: TGTGCCAGCAGCTCGACAGGGTCCGACTCACCCCTCCACTTT. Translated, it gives CASSSTGSDSPLHF. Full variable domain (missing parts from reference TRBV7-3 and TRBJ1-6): GAGVSQTPSNKVTEKGKYVELRCDPISGHTALYWYRQSLGQGPEFLIYFQGTGAADDSGLPNDRFFAVRPEGSVSTLKIQRTERGDSAVYLCASSSTGSDSPLHFGNGTRLTVT.

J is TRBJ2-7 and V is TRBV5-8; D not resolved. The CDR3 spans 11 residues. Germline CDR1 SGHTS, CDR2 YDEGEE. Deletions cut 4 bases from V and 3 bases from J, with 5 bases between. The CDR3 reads CASSVYYEQYF. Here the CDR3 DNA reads TGTGCCAGCAGCGTTTACTACGAGCAGTACTTC.

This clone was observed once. Written as DNA, the CDR3 is TGTGCCAGCAGCTTGAGGCCCGCTTCCGGGGAGCTGTTTTTT. Its protein product is CASSLRPASGELFF. V and J are TRBV7-3 and TRBJ2-2, with unresolved D. With 3 bases removed from V and 6 bases from J, the gap between germline ends came to 11 bases. Germline V gives CDR1 SGHTA, CDR2 FQGTGA. The length of the CDR3 is 14 residues.

The CDR3 DNA reads as TGCGCCAGCAGCCACGGACAGGAACAAGAGACCCAGTACTTC. Its protein product is CASSHGQEQETQYF. The chain carries TRBV5-1 and TRBJ2-5, with 7 bases aligning to TRBD1. The CDR3 totals 14 residues. Germline CDR1 and CDR2: SGHRS and YFSETQ. Trimming cost V 4 bases and J 2 bases; bases outside gene matches: 5. Drawing the rest from reference TRBV5-1 and TRBJ2-5, the complete variable domain is KAGVTQTPRYLIKTRGQQVTLSCSPISGHRSVSWYQQTPGQGLQFLFEYFSETQRNKGNFPGRFSGRQFSNSRSEMNVSTLELGDSALYLCASSHGQEQETQYFGPGTRLLVL.

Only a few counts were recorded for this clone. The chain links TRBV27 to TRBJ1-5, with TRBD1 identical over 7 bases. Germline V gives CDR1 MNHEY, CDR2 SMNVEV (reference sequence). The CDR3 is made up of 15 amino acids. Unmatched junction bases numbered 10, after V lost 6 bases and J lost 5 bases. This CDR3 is CASSPGRGRDQPQHF. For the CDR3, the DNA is TGTGCCAGCAGCCCCGGGAGGGGGCGAGATCAGCCCCAGCATTTT.

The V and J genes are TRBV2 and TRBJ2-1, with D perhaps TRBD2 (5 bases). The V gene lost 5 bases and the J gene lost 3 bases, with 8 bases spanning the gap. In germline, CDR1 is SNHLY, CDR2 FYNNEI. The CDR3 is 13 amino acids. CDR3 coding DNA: TGTGCCAGCAGTCAGCGGAACTACAATGAGCAGTTCTTC. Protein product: CASSQRNYNEQFF.

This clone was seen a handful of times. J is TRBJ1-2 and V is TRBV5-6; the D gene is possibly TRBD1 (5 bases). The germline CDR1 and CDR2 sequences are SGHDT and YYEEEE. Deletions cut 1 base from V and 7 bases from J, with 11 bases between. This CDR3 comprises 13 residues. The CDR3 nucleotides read TGTGCCAGCAGCTTGTCGCGGGGCGCTGGCTACACCTTC. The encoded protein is CASSLSRGAGYTF.

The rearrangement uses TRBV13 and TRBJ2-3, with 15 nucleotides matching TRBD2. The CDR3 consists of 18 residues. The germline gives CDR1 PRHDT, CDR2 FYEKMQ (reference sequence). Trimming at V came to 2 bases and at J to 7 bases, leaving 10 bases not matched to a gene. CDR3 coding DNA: TGTGCCAGCAGCTTAACCCCTGGACTAGCGGGAGGGCCTTATACGCAGTATTTT. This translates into CASSLTPGLAGGPYTQYF.

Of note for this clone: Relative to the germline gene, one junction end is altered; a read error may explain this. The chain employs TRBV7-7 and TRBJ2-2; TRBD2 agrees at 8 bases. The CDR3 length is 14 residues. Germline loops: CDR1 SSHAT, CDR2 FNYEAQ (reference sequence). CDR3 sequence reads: CASSLGLDAGELFF. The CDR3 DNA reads TGTGCTAGCAGCCTGGGACTAGATGCCGGGGAGCTGTTTTTT.

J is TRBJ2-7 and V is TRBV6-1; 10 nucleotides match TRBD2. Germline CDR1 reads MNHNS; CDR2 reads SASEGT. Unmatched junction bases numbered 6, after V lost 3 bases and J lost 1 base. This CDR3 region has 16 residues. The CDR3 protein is CASSEEGLALSYEQYF. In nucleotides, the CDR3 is TGTGCCAGCAGTGAGGAGGGACTAGCGCTTTCCTACGAGCAGTACTTC.

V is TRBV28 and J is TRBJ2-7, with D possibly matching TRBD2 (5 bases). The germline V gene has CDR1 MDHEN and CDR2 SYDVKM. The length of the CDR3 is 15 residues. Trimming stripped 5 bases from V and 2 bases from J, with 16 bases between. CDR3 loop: CASSTPAALTYEQYF. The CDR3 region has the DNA TGTGCCAGCAGTACCCCAGCGGCTCTCACCTACGAGCAGTACTTC.

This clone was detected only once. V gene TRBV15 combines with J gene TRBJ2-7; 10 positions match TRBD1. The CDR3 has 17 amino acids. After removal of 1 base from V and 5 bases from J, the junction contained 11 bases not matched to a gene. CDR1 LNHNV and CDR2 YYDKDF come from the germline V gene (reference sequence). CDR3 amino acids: CATSRGFPGQGRNEQYF. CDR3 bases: TGTGCCACCAGCAGAGGCTTTCCGGGACAGGGGAGGAACGAGCAGTACTTC.

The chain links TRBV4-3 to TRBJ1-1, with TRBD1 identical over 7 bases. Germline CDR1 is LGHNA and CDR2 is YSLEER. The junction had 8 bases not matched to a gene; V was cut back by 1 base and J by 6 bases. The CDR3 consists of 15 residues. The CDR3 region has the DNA TGCGCCAGCAGCCAAGCTGGACAGGTCCATTCTGAAGCTTTCTTT. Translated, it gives CASSQAGQVHSEAFF.

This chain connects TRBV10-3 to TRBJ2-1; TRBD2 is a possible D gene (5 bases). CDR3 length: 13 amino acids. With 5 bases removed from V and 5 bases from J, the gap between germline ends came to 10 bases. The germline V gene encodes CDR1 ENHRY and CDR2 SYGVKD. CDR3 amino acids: CAISLAEDNEQFF. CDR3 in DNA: TGTGCCATCAGTCTAGCTGAGGACAATGAGCAGTTCTTC.

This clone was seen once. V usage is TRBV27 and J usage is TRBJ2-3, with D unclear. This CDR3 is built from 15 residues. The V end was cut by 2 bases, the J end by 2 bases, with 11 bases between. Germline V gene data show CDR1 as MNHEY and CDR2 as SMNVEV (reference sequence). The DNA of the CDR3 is TGTGCCAGCAGTTTACAGGCTCTATCCACAGATACGCAGTATTTT. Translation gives CASSLQALSTDTQYF.